Sequencing of this T cell receptor beta chain was carried out in a study of blood T cell repertoires in COVID-19. Recruitment covered 20 to 25 US areas and drew participants whose ages spanned about 18 to 89 years. Two negative PCRs, clearance, or symptom resolution were required of recovered Cohort 3 donors. Source study methods: Nucleated cell number was recorded as an estimate derived from reference gene primer amplification. Generated by immunoSEQ multiplex PCR, the TCRdb table keeps only in-frame clones and is missing some. That table is the source of V, J and clone size, and D and trimming were worked out from the DNA. The table includes 310,000 or so clones, about nine tenths detected once. This CDR3 spans 14 amino acids. V lost 5 bases and J lost 9, with 20 bases in between. The germline V gene has CDR1 LGHNA and CDR2 YSLEER.

The chain carries TRBV4-3 and TRBJ2-7, with D perhaps matching TRBD1 (5 bases). The receptor's source is a woman in her forties who had recovered from COVID-19. The sequenced sample was PBMCs or T cells enriched from blood (not recorded which). The CDR3 spells CASSSEASGLGQYF. CDR3 sequence (DNA): TGCGCCAGCAGCTCCGAAGCCTCAGGGTTGGGGCAGTACTTC.